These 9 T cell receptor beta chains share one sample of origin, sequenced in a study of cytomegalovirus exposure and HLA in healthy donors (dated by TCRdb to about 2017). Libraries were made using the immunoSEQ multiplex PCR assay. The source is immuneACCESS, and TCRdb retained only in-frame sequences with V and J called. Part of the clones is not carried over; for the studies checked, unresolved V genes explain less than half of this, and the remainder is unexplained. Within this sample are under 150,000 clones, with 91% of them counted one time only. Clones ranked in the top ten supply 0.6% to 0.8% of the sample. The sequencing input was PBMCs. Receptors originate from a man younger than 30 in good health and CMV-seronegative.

The CDR3 is CASSRGTSGATDTQYF. In nucleotides, the CDR3 is TGTGCCAGCAGCCGCGGGACTAGCGGGGCCACAGATACGCAGTATTTT. The rearrangement joins TRBV16 to TRBJ2-3; 13 nucleotides align to TRBD2. Per the germline V gene, CDR1 is KGHSY and CDR2 is FQNENV. The CDR3 runs 16 residues. With 4 bases clipped from V and 2 bases from J, the junction kept 3 bases outside the gene matches.

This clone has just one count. The CDR3 bases are TGTGCCAGCAGTAAAGACTCGGCGAGCAATCAGCCCCAGCATTTT. Its translation: CASSKDSASNQPQHF. This rearrangement joins TRBV27 to TRBJ1-5, with unresolved D. The germline gives CDR1 MNHEY, CDR2 SMNVEV (reference sequence). This CDR3 contains 15 residues. The V end was cut by 5 bases, the J end by 1 base, with 12 bases between.

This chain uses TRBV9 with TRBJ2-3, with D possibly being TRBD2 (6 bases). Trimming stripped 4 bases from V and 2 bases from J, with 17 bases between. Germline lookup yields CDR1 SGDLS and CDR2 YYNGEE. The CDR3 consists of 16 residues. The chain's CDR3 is CASSPNAREVTDTQYF. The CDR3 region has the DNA TGTGCCAGCAGCCCCAACGCCAGGGAGGTCACAGATACGCAGTATTTT. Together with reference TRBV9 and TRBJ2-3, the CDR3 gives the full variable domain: DSGVTQTPKHLITATGQRVTLRCSPRSGDLSVYWYQQSLDQGLQFLIQYYNGEERAKGNILERFSAQQFPDLHSELNLSSLELGDSALYFCASSPNAREVTDTQYFGPGTRLTVL.

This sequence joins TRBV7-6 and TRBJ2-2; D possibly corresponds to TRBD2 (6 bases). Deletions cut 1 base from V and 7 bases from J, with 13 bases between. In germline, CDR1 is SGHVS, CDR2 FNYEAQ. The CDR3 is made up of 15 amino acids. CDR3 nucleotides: TGTGCCAGCAGCTTAGAGGGGCGACTAGTCGGGGAGCTGTTTTTT. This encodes CASSLEGRLVGELFF.

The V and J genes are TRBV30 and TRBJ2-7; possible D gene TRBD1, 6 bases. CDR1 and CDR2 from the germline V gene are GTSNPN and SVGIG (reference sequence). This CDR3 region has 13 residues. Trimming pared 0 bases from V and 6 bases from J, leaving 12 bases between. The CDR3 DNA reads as TGTGCCTGGAGTGTTAGTCGACAGGCCGAGCAGTACGTC. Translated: CAWSVSRQAEQYV.

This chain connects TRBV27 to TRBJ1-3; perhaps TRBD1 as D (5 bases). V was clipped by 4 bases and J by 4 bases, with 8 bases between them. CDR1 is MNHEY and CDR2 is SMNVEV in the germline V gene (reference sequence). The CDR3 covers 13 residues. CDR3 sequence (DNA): TGTGCCAGCAGTTCAGGGTTGGGAAACACCATATATTTT. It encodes CASSSGLGNTIYF.

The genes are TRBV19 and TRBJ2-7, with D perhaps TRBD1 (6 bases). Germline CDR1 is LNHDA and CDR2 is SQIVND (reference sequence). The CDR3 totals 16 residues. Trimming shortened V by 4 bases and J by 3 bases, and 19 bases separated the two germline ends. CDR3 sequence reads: CASSSLPGVRDYEQYF. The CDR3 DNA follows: TGTGCCAGTAGTAGTCTACCAGGGGTGAGGGACTACGAGCAGTACTTC.

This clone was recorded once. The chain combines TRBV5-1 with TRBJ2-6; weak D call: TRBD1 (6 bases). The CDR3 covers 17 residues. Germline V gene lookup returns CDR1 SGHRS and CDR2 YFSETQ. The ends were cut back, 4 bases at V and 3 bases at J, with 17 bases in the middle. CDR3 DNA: TGCGCCAGCAGCCAACAAAGTCAGGGGTTTGGGGCCAACGTCCTGACTTTC. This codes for CASSQQSQGFGANVLTF.

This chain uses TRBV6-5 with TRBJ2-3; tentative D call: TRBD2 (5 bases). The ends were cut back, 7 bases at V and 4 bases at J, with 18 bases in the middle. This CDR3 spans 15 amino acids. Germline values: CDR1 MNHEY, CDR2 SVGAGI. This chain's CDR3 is CASTPSLAGSDTQYF. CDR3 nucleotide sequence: TGTGCCAGCACTCCCTCGTTGGCGGGTTCAGATACGCAGTATTTT.